These 8 T cell receptor beta chains share one sample of origin, sequenced in a study of cytomegalovirus exposure and HLA in healthy donors. With 60 Vbeta and 13 Jbeta primers, the PCR was carried out. This table comes from immunoSEQ multiplex PCR, and its TCRdb copy is limited to in-frame clones, with some not included. The table includes about 140,000 clones, around 70% detected once. The source material was PBMCs. The source of these receptors is a woman aged 30 to 39 in good health and CMV-seronegative.

J is TRBJ1-2 and V is TRBV15, with D tentatively TRBD1 (6 bases). The germline CDR1 and CDR2 sequences are LNHNV and YYDKDF (reference sequence). The CDR3 extends over 14 amino acids. V lost 0 bases and J lost 4, with 9 bases in between. This chain's CDR3 is CATSRDWGPYGYTF. Written as DNA, the CDR3 is TGTGCCACCAGCAGAGATTGGGGGCCCTATGGCTACACCTTC.

The chain recombines TRBV10-3 with TRBJ2-3; TRBD2 agrees at 10 bases. V lost 8 bases and J lost 4; bases outside the gene matches: 9. This CDR3 spans 15 amino acids. The germline gives CDR1 ENHRY, CDR2 SYGVKD. As DNA, the CDR3 is TGTGCCATCCGTGTTAGCGGGGGGCCGGCAGATACGCAGTATTTT. Protein product: CAIRVSGGPADTQYF.

In this sample, this clone turned up a few times. The V and J genes are TRBV28 and TRBJ2-3; 11 nucleotides line up with TRBD2. Trimming at V came to 5 bases and at J to 0 bases, leaving 7 bases not matched to a gene. Germline CDR1 MDHEN, CDR2 SYDVKM. This CDR3 is 17 amino acids long. This CDR3 reads CASSRELAGGSTDTQYF. CDR3 in DNA: TGTGCCAGCAGTAGGGAGCTAGCGGGGGGTAGCACAGATACGCAGTATTTT.

The chain combines TRBV19 with TRBJ2-7, with TRBD1 matching over 8 bases. Germline-derived CDR1 and CDR2 are LNHDA and SQIVND (reference sequence). This CDR3 has 15 amino acids. Trimming removed 3 bases from V and 0 bases from J; junction bases left unmatched: 4. This CDR3 reads CASSMGTGASYEQYF. The DNA of the CDR3 is TGTGCCAGTAGTATGGGGACAGGAGCCTCCTACGAGCAGTACTTC.

V gene TRBV30 combines with J gene TRBJ1-6; D call uncertain. Looked up from germline, CDR1 is GTSNPN and CDR2 is SVGIG (reference sequence). The CDR3 covers 12 residues. V was trimmed by 2 bases and J by 4 bases, leaving 3 bases between them. The CDR3 DNA follows: TGTGCCTGGAGTCAGTATAATTCACCCCTCCACTTT. Its protein product is CAWSQYNSPLHF.

This clone has ten or more counts. This chain uses TRBV4-2 with TRBJ2-7; tentative D call: TRBD2 (5 bases). Trimming took 0 bases from V and 2 from J, leaving 5 bases between them. This CDR3 spans 13 amino acids. Germline V gene lookup returns CDR1 LGHNA and CDR2 YNFKEQ. This chain's CDR3 is CASSQERAYEQYF. CDR3 sequence (DNA): TGTGCCAGCAGCCAAGAGCGGGCCTACGAGCAGTACTTC.

This sequence joins TRBV6-4 and TRBJ2-6; possibly TRBD1 for D (5 bases). CDR3 length: 15 amino acids. Trimming removed 3 bases at V and 0 bases at J, with 6 bases between. The V gene's germline CDR1 is MRHNA and CDR2 SNTAGT. CDR3 DNA sequence: TGTGCCAGCAGTGAAGACAGCTCTGGGGCCAACGTCCTGACTTTC. Translated, it gives CASSEDSSGANVLTF.

The chain uses TRBV4-2 and TRBJ2-3; 8 bases agree with TRBD2. Trimming at V came to 2 bases and at J to 5 bases, leaving 9 bases not matched to a gene. The CDR3 runs 16 residues. Germline V gene data show CDR1 as LGHNA and CDR2 as YNFKEQ. The CDR3 sequence: CASSQNVGGAGDTQYF. The CDR3 DNA is TGTGCCAGCAGCCAAAATGTCGGGGGGGCTGGAGATACGCAGTATTTT.